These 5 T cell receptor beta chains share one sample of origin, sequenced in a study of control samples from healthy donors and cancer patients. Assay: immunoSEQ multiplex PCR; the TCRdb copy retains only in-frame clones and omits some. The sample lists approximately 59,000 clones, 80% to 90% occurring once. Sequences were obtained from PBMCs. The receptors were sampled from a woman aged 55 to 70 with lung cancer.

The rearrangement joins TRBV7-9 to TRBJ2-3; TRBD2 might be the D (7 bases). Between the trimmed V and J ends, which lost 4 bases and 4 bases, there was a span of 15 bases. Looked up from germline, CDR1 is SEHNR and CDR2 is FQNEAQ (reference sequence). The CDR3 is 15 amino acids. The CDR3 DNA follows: TGTGCCAGCAGCTCCATCCGGGGGGCGCCAGATACGCAGTATTTT. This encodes CASSSIRGAPDTQYF.

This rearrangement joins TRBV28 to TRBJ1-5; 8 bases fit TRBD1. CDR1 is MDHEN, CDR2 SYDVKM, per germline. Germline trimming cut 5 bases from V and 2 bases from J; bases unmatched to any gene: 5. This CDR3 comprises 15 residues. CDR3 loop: CASSPTGEGNQPQHF. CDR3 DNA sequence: TGTGCCAGCAGTCCGACAGGGGAGGGCAATCAGCCCCAGCATTTT.

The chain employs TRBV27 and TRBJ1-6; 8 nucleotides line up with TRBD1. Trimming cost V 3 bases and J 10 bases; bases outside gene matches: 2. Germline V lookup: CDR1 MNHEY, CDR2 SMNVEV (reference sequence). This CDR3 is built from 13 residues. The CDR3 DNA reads TGTGCCAGCAGTTTGACAGGGGTATCACCCCTCCACTTT. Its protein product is CASSLTGVSPLHF.

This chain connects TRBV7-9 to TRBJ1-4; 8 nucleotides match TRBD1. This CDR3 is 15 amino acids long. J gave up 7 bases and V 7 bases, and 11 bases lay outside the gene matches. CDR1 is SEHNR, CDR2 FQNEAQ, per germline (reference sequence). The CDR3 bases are TGTGCCAGCAACGAACAGGGGGATTTTGGTGAAAAACTGTTTTTT. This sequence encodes CASNEQGDFGEKLFF.

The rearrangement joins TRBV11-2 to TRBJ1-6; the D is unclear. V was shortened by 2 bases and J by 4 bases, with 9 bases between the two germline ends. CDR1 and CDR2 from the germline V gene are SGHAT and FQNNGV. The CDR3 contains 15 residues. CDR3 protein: CASSLIPGYNSPLHF. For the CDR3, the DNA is TGTGCCAGCAGCTTAATTCCGGGGTATAATTCACCCCTCCACTTT. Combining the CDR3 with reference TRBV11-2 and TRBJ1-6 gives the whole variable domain EAGVAQSPRYKIIEKRQSVAFWCNPISGHATLYWYQQILGQGPKLLIQFQNNGVVDDSQLPKDRFSAERLKGVDSTLKIQPAKLEDSAVYLCASSLIPGYNSPLHFGNGTRLTVT.